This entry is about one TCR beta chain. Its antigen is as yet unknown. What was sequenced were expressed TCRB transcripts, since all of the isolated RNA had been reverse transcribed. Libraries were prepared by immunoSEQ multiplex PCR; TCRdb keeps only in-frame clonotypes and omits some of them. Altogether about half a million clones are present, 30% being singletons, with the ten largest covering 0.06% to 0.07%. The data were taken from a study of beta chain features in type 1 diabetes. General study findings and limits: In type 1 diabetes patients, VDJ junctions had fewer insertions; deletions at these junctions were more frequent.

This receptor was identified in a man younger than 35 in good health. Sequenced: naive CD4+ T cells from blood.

The CDR3 coding sequence is TGCGCCAGCAGTGGGGACAGACTCTACGAGCAGTACTTC. It is translated as CASSGDRLYEQYF. The chain links TRBV5-1 to TRBJ2-7, with 7 nucleotides matching TRBD1. CDR1 SGHRS and CDR2 YFSETQ come from the germline V gene. The CDR3 has 13 residues. V was clipped by 5 bases and J by 3 bases; unmatched bases: 5.